This T cell receptor beta chain was identified during a study of T cell changes during pregnancy in multiple sclerosis. TCRdb's copy holds only in-frame clones and misses some; the assay was immunoSEQ multiplex PCR. The sample has 85,000 to 90,000 clones, 94% seen once. J gave up 6 bases and V 5 bases, and 8 bases lay outside the gene matches. In germline, CDR1 is SNHLY, CDR2 FYNNEI. The CDR3 is made up of 15 amino acids. This clone was detected only a few times. The sequencing used peripheral blood, collected after pregnancy. This receptor was taken from a female donor in good health, enrolled as a control in a pregnancy study. The V gene is TRBV2, the J gene TRBJ1-5, with 9 bases identical to TRBD1. CDR3 residues: CASSPDRGGGQPQHF. CDR3 nucleotides: TGTGCCAGCAGTCCGGACAGGGGCGGGGGTCAGCCCCAGCATTTT.